Listed below are T cell receptor beta chains from one sample, sequenced in a study of T cells after yellow fever vaccination. Using its own MiXCR run on the 5' RACE reads, TCRdb lists one record per CDR3 protein. The sample has around 530,000 distinct CDR3 sequences; less than 20% are singletons. Sequenced material: PBMCs, taken about 5 days after the first yellow fever vaccination. The source is a man between 18 and 35 years old who received the YFV17D yellow fever vaccine. The CDR3 runs from the conserved cysteine through the conserved F or W. A D gene is named only where the DNA matches it firmly. Expanded clones are given a class, and other clones once, few, many or no size at all.

V: TRBV25-1; J: TRBJ2-5; size: -; D: TRBD1; DNA: TGTGCCAGCAGTCCCCGGGACAGGGAAGAGACCCAGTACTTC; CDR3: CASSPRDREETQYF
V: TRBV12-3/TRBV12-4; J: TRBJ1-2; size: -; D: TRBD1; DNA: TGTGCCAGCAGCATGACAGGGGCTAACTATGGCTACACCTTC; CDR3: CASSMTGANYGYTF
V: TRBV24-1; J: TRBJ2-2; size: -; D: TRBD1; DNA: TGTGCCACCAGTGAATCGGGACAGGGTCGTCCCACCGGGGAGCTGTTTTTT; CDR3: CATSESGQGRPTGELFF
V: TRBV28; J: TRBJ2-2; size: many; D: TRBD1; DNA: TGTGCCACCCTTCCCGGTGACAGGGACACCGGGGAGCTGTTTTTT; CDR3: CATLPGDRDTGELFF
V: TRBV20-1; J: TRBJ1-5; size: few; D: TRBD1; DNA: TGCAGTGCAACCACAGGGGGCCCATATCAGCCCCAGCATTTT; CDR3: CSATTGGPYQPQHF
V: TRBV5-6; J: TRBJ2-1; size: -; D: TRBD2; DNA: TGTGCCAGCAGCCCCCTAGCGGGGGAAGACTACAATGAGCAGTTCTTC; CDR3: CASSPLAGEDYNEQFF
V: TRBV5-1; J: TRBJ2-3; size: many; D: -; DNA: TGCGCCAGCAGCAGCACAGGACCCAGCACAGATACGCAGTATTTT; CDR3: CASSSTGPSTDTQYF
V: TRBV12-3/TRBV12-4; J: TRBJ2-5; size: -; D: TRBD1; DNA: TGTGCCAGCACCCGGACAGGGTGGGAGGAGACCCAGTACTTC; CDR3: CASTRTGWEETQYF
V: TRBV12-3/TRBV12-4; J: TRBJ1-5; size: -; D: -; DNA: TGTGCCAGCAGTTTATTTGCCAGGGGACTTGGCAATCAGCCCCAGCATTTT; CDR3: CASSLFARGLGNQPQHF
V: TRBV4-1; J: TRBJ1-1; size: -; D: TRBD1; DNA: TGCGCCAGCAGCCGGCCAGGACAGGGCCGAACTGAAGCTTTCTTT; CDR3: CASSRPGQGRTEAFF
V: TRBV12-3/TRBV12-4; J: TRBJ2-5; size: -; D: TRBD1; DNA: TGTGCCAGCAGCCCCGCTGGACAGGGTGGCCAAGAGACCCAGTACTTC; CDR3: CASSPAGQGGQETQYF
V: TRBV7-2; J: TRBJ2-5; size: few; D: TRBD2; DNA: TGTGCCAGCAGCTTAGGCGGGGGGTTCCAAGAGACCCAGTACTTC; CDR3: CASSLGGGFQETQYF
V: TRBV27; J: TRBJ1-1; size: few; D: -; DNA: TGTGCCAGCACTCCCCGCCCGAACACTGAAGCTTTCTTT; CDR3: CASTPRPNTEAFF
V: TRBV11-1; J: TRBJ2-1; size: few; D: TRBD1; DNA: TGTGCCAGCAGCCTCGACAGGGTATTGTTGGGGCTCGAGGGCTCCTACAATGAGCAGTTCTTC; CDR3: CASSLDRVLLGLEGSYNEQFF
V: TRBV5-1; J: TRBJ1-3; size: -; D: TRBD1; DNA: TGCGCCAGCAGCACAGACAGGGGGAGAACCATATATTTT; CDR3: CASSTDRGRTIYF
V: TRBV7-2; J: TRBJ1-2; size: few; D: -; DNA: TGTGCCAGCAGCTTAAGTCTCCTGCGCTCGCGGGGCTACACCTTC; CDR3: CASSLSLLRSRGYTF
V: TRBV28; J: TRBJ1-3; size: many; D: -; DNA: TGTGCCAGCAGTTTAGGGGGCAGCCCTGGAAACACCATATATTTT; CDR3: CASSLGGSPGNTIYF
V: TRBV4-1; J: TRBJ2-3; size: -; D: -; DNA: TGCGCCAGCAGCCAATTAGTTTTTGGCACAGATACGCAGTATTTT; CDR3: CASSQLVFGTDTQYF
V: TRBV27; J: TRBJ1-1; size: -; D: TRBD1; DNA: TGTGCCAGCAAGGTCGGGACAGCCCTGAACACTGAAGCTTTCTTT; CDR3: CASKVGTALNTEAFF
V: TRBV5-5; J: TRBJ2-5; size: few; D: -; DNA: TGTGCCAGCAGCTTGTGGCCTAGAAGTATCGAGACCCAGTACTTC; CDR3: CASSLWPRSIETQYF
V: TRBV20-1; J: TRBJ1-6; size: -; D: -; DNA: TGCAGTGCTAAATCCCTAGGGGGTAATTCACCCCTCCACTTT; CDR3: CSAKSLGGNSPLHF
V: TRBV20-1; J: TRBJ2-1; size: -; D: TRBD2; DNA: TGCAGTGCTAGAGGTGAACTAGCGGGGGCAAGCTCCTACAATGAGCAGTTCTTC; CDR3: CSARGELAGASSYNEQFF
V: TRBV19; J: TRBJ2-5; size: -; D: -; DNA: TGTGCCAGTAGCCCGAACGGGGAAGAGACCCAGTACTTC; CDR3: CASSPNGEETQYF
V: TRBV7-8; J: TRBJ2-6; size: -; D: TRBD1; DNA: TGTGCCAGCAGCTTAGCGAGGGGACAGGGGGCTGGGGCCAACGTCCTGACTTTC; CDR3: CASSLARGQGAGANVLTF
V: TRBV10-2; J: TRBJ1-6; size: many; D: -; DNA: TGCGCCAGCAGGAACAGGGTTTTCAATTCACCCCTCCACTTT; CDR3: CASRNRVFNSPLHF
V: TRBV9; J: TRBJ2-7; size: -; D: TRBD2; DNA: TGTGCCAGCAGCGTAGCGGGGGGGCCTTACGAGCAGTACTTC; CDR3: CASSVAGGPYEQYF
V: TRBV5-6; J: TRBJ1-1; size: few; D: -; DNA: TGTGCCAGCAGTTTAGGACGGAGTGAAGCTTTCTTT; CDR3: CASSLGRSEAFF
V: TRBV6-5; J: TRBJ2-7; size: -; D: TRBD1; DNA: TGTGCCAGCAGTTACTCAGGGACAGCTTTTGGCTACGAGCAGTACTTC; CDR3: CASSYSGTAFGYEQYF
V: TRBV7-3; J: TRBJ2-1; size: few; D: -; DNA: TGTGCCAGCAGCTTAATATCTAGGAATGAGCAGTTCTTC; CDR3: CASSLISRNEQFF
V: TRBV24-1; J: TRBJ2-3; size: few; D: -; DNA: TGTGCCACCAGTGTAGGGGCTACGCAGTATTTT; CDR3: CATSVGATQYF
V: TRBV5-6; J: TRBJ1-6; size: -; D: -; DNA: TGTGCCAGCAGTGAGACAGTTCAAAGCTCCTATAATTCACCCCTCCACTTT; CDR3: CASSETVQSSYNSPLHF
V: TRBV7-2; J: TRBJ2-5; size: once; D: TRBD2; DNA: TGTGCCAGCAGCGTGACTAGCGGGGGCGGTGGGGAGACCCAGTACTTC; CDR3: CASSVTSGGGGETQYF
V: TRBV4-1; J: TRBJ1-3; size: -; D: -; DNA: TGCGCCAGCAGCCAAGAAGCCCAGGGGACTGGAAACACCATATATTTT; CDR3: CASSQEAQGTGNTIYF
V: TRBV7-2; J: TRBJ2-7; size: -; D: -; DNA: TGTGCCAGCAGCTTAGCGGTTAAGTACGAGCAGTACTTC; CDR3: CASSLAVKYEQYF
V: TRBV12-3/TRBV12-4; J: TRBJ2-1; size: -; D: TRBD2; DNA: TGTGCCAGCAGTTTAGGAGGGCTAGCGGGGAATTATGAGCAGTTCTTC; CDR3: CASSLGGLAGNYEQFF
V: TRBV5-6; J: TRBJ1-1; size: few; D: -; DNA: TGTGCCAGCAGCGCCCGGGGGGAAGCTTTCTTT; CDR3: CASSARGEAFF
V: TRBV6-5; J: TRBJ1-1; size: -; D: -; DNA: TGTGCCAGCAGTTACTCGACAGCTATGAACACTGAAGCTTTCTTT; CDR3: CASSYSTAMNTEAFF
V: TRBV7-9; J: TRBJ2-2; size: -; D: TRBD1; DNA: TGTGCCAGCACCTGGGACAGGGTCAAGAACACCGGGGAGCTGTTTTTT; CDR3: CASTWDRVKNTGELFF
V: TRBV15; J: TRBJ2-5; size: few; D: -; DNA: TGTGCCACCAGCAGAGACAGTGAGACCCAGTACTTC; CDR3: CATSRDSETQYF
V: TRBV28; J: TRBJ1-4; size: few; D: -; DNA: TGTGCCACCCAAGATATAACTAATGAAAAACTGTTTTTT; CDR3: CATQDITNEKLFF
V: TRBV15; J: TRBJ1-1; size: -; D: -; DNA: TGTGCCACCAGCAGAGATAAGTCAGAGGTCGCTGAAGCTTTCTTT; CDR3: CATSRDKSEVAEAFF
V: TRBV11-2; J: TRBJ2-5; size: few; D: -; DNA: TGTGCCAGCAGCTTAAGTCTTTCGTACCAAGAGACCCAGTACTTC; CDR3: CASSLSLSYQETQYF
V: TRBV11-2; J: TRBJ1-6; size: once; D: TRBD1; DNA: TGTGCCAGCAGCACCCGGACAGGGTTGTTGTCACCCCTCCACTTT; CDR3: CASSTRTGLLSPLHF
V: TRBV29-1; J: TRBJ1-1; size: -; D: TRBD1; DNA: TGCAGCGTTGAGTACAGGGGGGGGGCTGGCACTGAAGCTTTCTTT; CDR3: CSVEYRGGAGTEAFF
V: TRBV5-1; J: TRBJ1-2; size: -; D: TRBD1; DNA: TGCGCCAGCAGCTTCGTCCCTACAGGGGATAATGGCTACACCTTC; CDR3: CASSFVPTGDNGYTF